The 30 T cell receptor beta chains below come from one sample, sequenced in a study of blood T cell repertoires in COVID-19. Measured with immunoSEQ multiplex PCR; TCRdb has only the in-frame clones, and not every one. The sample includes just over 90,000 clones, 90% of them seen just once. Sequenced input: peripheral blood. Receptors originate from a human donor with active COVID-19. The donor label of this sample is uncertain.

In regard to this clone: The junction and the germline gene differ at one end; a read error may be behind it. The chain links TRBV7-3 to TRBJ1-1, with a possible D match to TRBD1 (6 bases). The CDR3 contains 13 residues. Germline V gene sequence: CDR1 SGHTA, CDR2 FQGTGA. The CDR3 region has the DNA TGTGCCAGCAGCTTACTCTCGGAAGGGGGTCGCTCTTTT. This encodes CASSLLSEGGRSF.

J is TRBJ2-1 and V is TRBV27, with 8 bases matching TRBD2. V was clipped by 0 bases and J by 4 bases; unmatched bases: 5. The CDR3 is 16 residues long. The V gene's germline CDR1 is MNHEY and CDR2 SMNVEV (reference sequence). In nucleotides, the CDR3 is TGTGCCAGCAGTTTATCGGCTAGCGGGTTTTACAATGAGCAGTTCTTC. Residues: CASSLSASGFYNEQFF.

In its sample, this clone was seen once. The rearrangement uses TRBV20-1 and TRBJ2-5, with a possible D match to TRBD1 (6 bases). The length of the CDR3 is 11 residues. The germline V gene has CDR1 DFQATT and CDR2 SNEGSKA (reference sequence). V was pared by 5 bases and J by 5 bases, with 9 bases between. CDR3 nucleotides: TGCAGTGCTGCAAGGGGGGAGACCCAGTACTTC. It yields the protein CSAARGETQYF.

The chain recombines TRBV5-5 with TRBJ2-1; D is undetermined. Germline V gene sequence: CDR1 SGHKS, CDR2 YYEKEE (reference sequence). The CDR3 consists of 13 residues. Trimming pared 5 bases from V and 4 bases from J, leaving 10 bases between. The CDR3 region has the DNA TGTGCCAGCAGTGGCCGGGTTTACAATGAGCAGTTCTTC. Protein: CASSGRVYNEQFF.

J is TRBJ2-3 and V is TRBV5-1, with D perhaps TRBD2 (7 bases). The V gene's germline CDR1 is SGHRS and CDR2 YFSETQ. This CDR3 spans 15 amino acids. Trimming cost V 1 base and J 2 bases, with 11 bases left between them. CDR3 sequence (DNA): TGCGCCAGCAGCTTGCGGGGGGCATCCACAGATACGCAGTATTTT. Translation: CASSLRGASTDTQYF.

This clone has just one count. The V gene is TRBV29-1, the J gene TRBJ1-3; TRBD1 aligns across 7 bases. The CDR3 spans 12 residues. Germline V gene sequence: CDR1 SQVTM, CDR2 ANQGSEA. Trimming cost V 5 bases and J 4 bases; bases outside gene matches: 2. The CDR3 DNA sequence: TGCAGCGTTCAGGGGGACGGAAACACCATATATTTT. Protein product: CSVQGDGNTIYF.

The chain's CDR3 is CASSGGTEGGYTF. The CDR3 DNA reads as TGTGCCAGCAGTGGAGGGACGGAGGGTGGCTACACCTTC. The V gene is TRBV7-9, the J gene TRBJ1-2; D possibly corresponds to TRBD1 (5 bases). Trimming left V 6 bases short and J 7 bases short, with 15 bases between. Germline V gene data show CDR1 as SEHNR and CDR2 as FQNEAQ (reference sequence). The length of the CDR3 is 13 residues. The full variable domain, its missing parts supplied by reference TRBV7-9 and TRBJ1-2, is DTGVSQNPRHKITKRGQNVTFRCDPISEHNRLYWYRQTLGQGPEFLTYFQNEAQLEKSRLLSDRFSAERPKGSFSTLEIQRTEQGDSAMYLCASSGGTEGGYTFGSGTRLTVV.

The chain carries TRBV9 and TRBJ2-2, with 7 bases identical to TRBD1. The V and J ends lost 4 bases and 1 base, in that order; junction bases with no gene match: 4. Germline V gene sequence: CDR1 SGDLS, CDR2 YYNGEE. This CDR3 is built from 15 residues. CDR3 in DNA: TGTGCCAGCAGCCAAAGACAGGGGAACACCGGGGAGCTGTTTTTT. The encoded protein is CASSQRQGNTGELFF.

The V and J genes are TRBV5-1 and TRBJ2-2, with D unclear. This CDR3 has 16 amino acids. Trimming took off 1 base at V and 0 bases at J, with 10 bases between the two ends. The germline gives CDR1 SGHRS, CDR2 YFSETQ. CDR3 DNA sequence: TGCGCCAGCAGCTTGTTAGTCGGGTCGAACACCGGGGAGCTGTTTTTT. It yields the protein CASSLLVGSNTGELFF. The whole variable domain, remainder taken from reference TRBV5-1 and TRBJ2-2, is KAGVTQTPRYLIKTRGQQVTLSCSPISGHRSVSWYQQTPGQGLQFLFEYFSETQRNKGNFPGRFSGRQFSNSRSEMNVSTLELGDSALYLCASSLLVGSNTGELFFGEGSRLTVL.

V gene TRBV2 combines with J gene TRBJ2-6, with D perhaps matching TRBD1 (5 bases). From germline, CDR1 is SNHLY and CDR2 FYNNEI. This CDR3 has 19 residues. Trimming pared 4 bases from V and 0 bases from J, leaving 19 bases between. CDR3 coding DNA: TGTGCCAGCAGTGGGACCCTTGGCCAGGGTTCCTCTGGGGCCAACGTCCTGACTTTC. It encodes CASSGTLGQGSSGANVLTF.

The chain couples TRBV6-5 to TRBJ1-4, with D possibly matching TRBD1 (5 bases). V was clipped by 2 bases and J by 8 bases, with 18 bases between them. CDR3 length: 16 residues. In germline, CDR1 is MNHEY, CDR2 SVGAGI. CDR3 sequence (DNA): TGTGCCAGCAGTTACACCGCGCCGGGGGGTGGAGAAAAACTGTTTTTT. This gives the protein CASSYTAPGGGEKLFF.

The rearrangement joins TRBV7-9 to TRBJ1-2, with 7 nucleotides matching TRBD1. Germline-derived CDR1 and CDR2 are SEHNR and FQNEAQ (reference sequence). V lost 5 bases to trimming and J lost 4 bases; unmatched junction nucleotides: 7. The CDR3 contains 14 residues. The CDR3 DNA reads as TGTGCCAGCAGCCCACAGGGGCTCGGCTATGGCTACACCTTC. Residues: CASSPQGLGYGYTF. The variable domain in full, with the rest retrieved from reference TRBV7-9 and TRBJ1-2, is DTGVSQNPRHKITKRGQNVTFRCDPISEHNRLYWYRQTLGQGPEFLTYFQNEAQLEKSRLLSDRFSAERPKGSFSTLEIQRTEQGDSAMYLCASSPQGLGYGYTFGSGTRLTVV.

CDR3 bases: TGTGCCAGCAGCCTCTCAACAGGGAACACTGAAGCTTTCTTT. Amino acid sequence: CASSLSTGNTEAFF. The chain links TRBV6-6 to TRBJ1-1; TRBD1 might be the D (5 bases). V was trimmed by 6 bases and J by 1 base, leaving 12 bases between them. Germline loops: CDR1 MNHNY, CDR2 SVGAGI (reference sequence). This CDR3 is 14 amino acids long.

This clone was recorded a few times. V and J are TRBV2 and TRBJ2-7, with a tentative D call TRBD1 (6 bases). Germline CDR1 is SNHLY and CDR2 is FYNNEI. V gave up 7 bases and J gave up 4 bases, with 14 bases separating them. The CDR3 consists of 13 residues. DNA of the CDR3: TGTGCCAGCACCATCGGACAGAAGTACGAGCAGTACTTC. Translated: CASTIGQKYEQYF.

This clone is a singleton in its sample. The rearrangement uses TRBV15 and TRBJ2-1, with a tentative D call TRBD2 (5 bases). V was shortened by 0 bases and J by 6 bases, with 12 bases between the two germline ends. This CDR3 region has 15 residues. Germline V lookup: CDR1 LNHNV, CDR2 YYDKDF (reference sequence). As DNA, the CDR3 is TGTGCCACCAGCAGAGAGACCGCCGGAGGCAATGAGCAGTTCTTC. It codes for CATSRETAGGNEQFF.

This clone has just one count. CDR3 DNA: TGCGCCAGCAGCCAAGAAAGCTTTATAGCCAAAAACATTCAGTACTTC. This codes for CASSQESFIAKNIQYF. V gene TRBV4-1 combines with J gene TRBJ2-4; D is undetermined. The CDR3 spans 16 residues. CDR1 and CDR2 (germline): MGHRA, YSYEKL. Trimming took 0 bases from V and 0 from J, leaving 9 bases between them.

This chain joins TRBV18 and TRBJ2-2, with a weak D call TRBD2 (6 bases). Deletions cut 2 bases from V and 2 bases from J, with 12 bases between. The CDR3 length is 16 residues. CDR1 and CDR2 (germline): KGHSH, LQKENI. Here the CDR3 DNA reads TGTGCCAGCTCACCATCGAGCGGGCGAAACACCGGGGAGCTGTTTTTT. It translates to CASSPSSGRNTGELFF.

The chain employs TRBV19 and TRBJ1-2; 7 bases line up with TRBD1. The trim removed 4 bases at V and 8 bases at J, leaving 10 bases unmatched. Per germline, CDR1 LNHDA and CDR2 SQIVND (reference sequence). CDR3 length: 14 residues. CDR3 DNA: TGTGCCAGTAGTAAATGGAAGGGGGCCGAAGGCTACACCTTC. Its translation: CASSKWKGAEGYTF.

This clone was detected only once. The chain carries TRBV4-2 and TRBJ1-1, with D possibly TRBD1 on 5 matching bases. V lost 0 bases, J lost 4 bases, and 15 bases lay in between. The CDR3 sequence is 16 residues long. CDR1 is LGHNA, CDR2 YNFKEQ, per germline. The CDR3 nucleotides read TGTGCCAGCAGCCAAGATAGAGAGACAGTTCCCACTGAAGCTTTCTTT. This codes for CASSQDRETVPTEAFF.

The chain has TRBV11-2 and TRBJ1-2, with unresolved D. Germline values: CDR1 SGHAT, CDR2 FQNNGV. V dropped 2 bases and J dropped 14 bases, with 15 bases sitting between them. This CDR3 region has 12 residues. The CDR3: CASSLSPASRTF. The CDR3, as DNA: TGTGCCAGCAGCTTATCTCCAGCCTCGAGGACCTTC. The full variable domain, its missing parts supplied by reference TRBV11-2 and TRBJ1-2, is EAGVAQSPRYKIIEKRQSVAFWCNPISGHATLYWYQQILGQGPKLLIQFQNNGVVDDSQLPKDRFSAERLKGVDSTLKIQPAKLEDSAVYLCASSLSPASRTFGSGTRLTVV.

The chain employs TRBV2 and TRBJ1-1, with a possible D match to TRBD1 (5 bases). The CDR3 contains 15 residues. With 7 bases removed from V and 5 bases from J, the gap between germline ends came to 20 bases. Germline CDR1 reads SNHLY; CDR2 reads FYNNEI. The CDR3 region is CASTWGVRVGTEAFF. CDR3 DNA: TGTGCCAGCACTTGGGGGGTCAGGGTGGGTACTGAAGCTTTCTTT.

As regards this clone: Other DNA sequences of this sample code for an identical CDR3. The J gene is TRBJ2-7, the V gene TRBV5-6; 9 bases fit TRBD1. Looked up from germline, CDR1 is SGHDT and CDR2 is YYEEEE. The length of the CDR3 is 13 residues. V shed 3 bases, J shed 5 bases, and the junction held 3 bases outside the gene matches. The chain's CDR3 is CASSSDRGDEQYF. The CDR3 DNA follows: TGTGCCAGCAGCTCGGACAGGGGCGACGAGCAGTACTTC. The entire variable domain, with the rest obtained from reference TRBV5-6 and TRBJ2-7, is as follows: DAGVTQSPTHLIKTRGQQVTLRCSPKSGHDTVSWYQQALGQGPQFIFQYYEEEERQRGNFPDRFSGHQFPNYSSELNVNALLLGDSALYLCASSSDRGDEQYFGPGTRLTVT.

This clone showed up just once. The CDR3 DNA reads TGTGCCAGCAGTGGGGGCTCAAGCTCCTATAATTCACCCCTCCACTTT. It specifies CASSGGSSSYNSPLHF. V gene TRBV6-6 combines with J gene TRBJ1-6; perhaps TRBD1 as D (6 bases). Germline V gene sequence: CDR1 MNHNY, CDR2 SVGAGI (reference sequence). This CDR3 contains 16 residues. Trimming shortened V by 5 bases and J by 0 bases, and 11 bases separated the two germline ends.

The gene calls are TRBV5-6 and TRBJ1-2; D is unresolved. This CDR3 has 17 amino acids. Germline V gene lookup returns CDR1 SGHDT and CDR2 YYEEEE. Trimming cost V 0 bases and J 0 bases, with 15 bases left between them. For the CDR3, the DNA is TGTGCCAGCAGCTTGGCGGGATCCAGGCTGACTAACTATGGCTACACCTTC. It codes for CASSLAGSRLTNYGYTF. The whole variable domain, filled in from reference TRBV5-6 and TRBJ1-2, reads DAGVTQSPTHLIKTRGQQVTLRCSPKSGHDTVSWYQQALGQGPQFIFQYYEEEERQRGNFPDRFSGHQFPNYSSELNVNALLLGDSALYLCASSLAGSRLTNYGYTFGSGTRLTVV.

The chain links TRBV5-1 to TRBJ1-3, with 7 nucleotides matching TRBD1. V lost 0 bases and J lost 2; bases outside the gene matches: 2. The V gene's germline CDR1 is SGHRS and CDR2 YFSETQ. The CDR3 totals 15 residues. CDR3 sequence reads: CASSLGQGPGNTIYF. CDR3 nucleotides: TGCGCCAGCAGCTTGGGACAGGGACCTGGAAACACCATATATTTT.

This chain joins TRBV29-1 and TRBJ2-3; 12 bases map to TRBD2. Germline V gene sequence: CDR1 SQVTM, CDR2 ANQGSEA. The CDR3 spans 17 residues. The J segment lost 4 bases and the V segment lost 5 bases, leaving 13 bases of the junction unmatched. CDR3 coding DNA: TGCAGCGTTTTACTAGCGGGGGGCTTCCGAATCGCAGATACGCAGTATTTT. Translating it yields CSVLLAGGFRIADTQYF.

In its sample, this clone was seen a few times. The V gene is TRBV6-4, the J gene TRBJ2-2; D is uncertain. CDR3 length: 13 amino acids. Between the trimmed V and J ends, which lost 4 bases and 2 bases, there was a span of 5 bases. CDR1 MRHNA and CDR2 SNTAGT come from the germline V gene. The CDR3 nucleotides are TGTGCCAGCAGTGGAGGCAACACCGGGGAGCTGTTTTTT. Its protein is CASSGGNTGELFF.

This clone occurred once. V usage is TRBV6-4 and J usage is TRBJ2-2; a possible D gene is TRBD2 (5 bases). The CDR3 is 14 amino acids. Deletions cut 3 bases from V and 5 bases from J, with 10 bases between. Germline lookup yields CDR1 MRHNA and CDR2 SNTAGT. The chain's CDR3 is CASSDSGLTGELFF. CDR3 sequence (DNA): TGTGCCAGCAGTGATTCGGGGTTAACCGGGGAGCTGTTTTTT.

This chain connects TRBV3-1 (or the pseudogene TRBV3-2) to TRBJ1-5, with D uncertain. This CDR3 spans 15 amino acids. The ends were cut back, 1 base at V and 0 bases at J, with 7 bases in the middle. Germline CDR1 reads LGHDT; CDR2 reads YNNKEL (reference sequence). CDR3 nucleotides: TGTGCCAGCAGCCAAGCGAGGGCTAGCAATCAGCCCCAGCATTTT. It is translated as CASSQARASNQPQHF.

The chain joins TRBV3-1 (or the pseudogene TRBV3-2) to TRBJ2-1; 14 bases match TRBD2. This CDR3 has 17 residues. With 6 bases clipped from V and 4 bases from J, the junction kept 8 bases outside the gene matches. The germline V gene has CDR1 LGHDT and CDR2 YNNKEL (reference sequence). As DNA, the CDR3 is TGTGCCAGCAGGGGACTAGCGGGGGACACGACGTACAATGAGCAGTTCTTC. Encoded protein: CASRGLAGDTTYNEQFF.